Included here is one TCR beta chain sequence, with context. Antigen unknown. This sample is drawn from a study of T cell responses to AZD1222 COVID-19 vaccine. Overall study findings and caveats: Spike-spanning, vaccine-associated CD4 TCRs were dominant at 160-218 and 743-854. Recipients of two AZD1222 doses showed rising Spike-specific TCR breadth and depth.

The CDR3 sequence is 14 residues long. The V end was cut by 0 bases, the J end by 10 bases, with 12 bases between. The germline CDR1 and CDR2 sequences are LNHNV and YYDKDF (reference sequence). Measured with immunoSEQ multiplex PCR; TCRdb has only the in-frame clones, and not every one. The top ten clones hold approximately 3% of a sample with roughly 170,000 clones, 90% of them seen once. The chain carries TRBV15 and TRBJ1-4; no reliable D call. This clonotype was sampled from an adult in good health. The source material was peripheral blood, sampled on day 0 of AZD1222 vaccination. CDR3 nucleotides: TGTGCCACCAGCAGAGATAGAGAGGATGGAAAACTGTTTTTT. Translating it yields CATSRDREDGKLFF.